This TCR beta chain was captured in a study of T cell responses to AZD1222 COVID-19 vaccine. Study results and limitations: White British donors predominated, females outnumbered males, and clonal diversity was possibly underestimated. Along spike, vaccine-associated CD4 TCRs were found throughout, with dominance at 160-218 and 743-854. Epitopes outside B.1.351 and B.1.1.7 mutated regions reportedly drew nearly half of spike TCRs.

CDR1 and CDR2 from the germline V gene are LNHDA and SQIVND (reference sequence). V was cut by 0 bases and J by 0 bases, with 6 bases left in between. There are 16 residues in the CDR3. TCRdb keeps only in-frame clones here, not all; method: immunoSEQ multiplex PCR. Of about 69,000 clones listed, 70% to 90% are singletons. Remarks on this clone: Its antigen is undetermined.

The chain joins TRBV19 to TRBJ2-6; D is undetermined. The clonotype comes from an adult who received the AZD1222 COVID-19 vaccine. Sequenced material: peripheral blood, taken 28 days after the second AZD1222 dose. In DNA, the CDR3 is TGTGCCAGTAGTATAGATGGAAGCTCTGGGGCCAACGTCCTGACTTTC. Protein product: CASSIDGSSGANVLTF.